The 9 T cell receptor beta chains below were found in one sample sequenced in a study of breast tumors, draining lymph nodes, adjacent tissues. Axillary draining lymph nodes of breast cancer patients supplied the node samples. One entry per CDR3 protein results from TCRdb running MiXCR on the multiplex PCR reads. The sample lists over 250,000 distinct CDR3 sequences, roughly 31% occurring once. The sequencing input was axillary lymph node tissue. All receptors come from a female donor with breast cancer. Some clones in this sample may be carry-over from other donors' samples.

About this clonotype itself: At one boundary the junction diverges from the germline segment, which might be a read error. The V and J genes are TRBV20-1 and TRBJ1-6; 7 positions agree with TRBD1. CDR1 is DFQATT, CDR2 SNEGSKA, per germline (reference sequence). CDR3 length equals 13 residues. CDR3 amino acids: CSARGPTNSPPHF. The CDR3 bases are TGTAGTGCGAGGGGGCCAACGAATTCACCCCCCCACTTT.

About this clonotype: It may be a read error: a sequence one base away is much more abundant. The V gene is TRBV20-1, the J gene TRBJ1-5, with 7 bases that match TRBD1. This CDR3 has 16 residues. V lost 5 bases to trimming and J lost 1 base; unmatched junction nucleotides: 11. The germline gives CDR1 DFQATT, CDR2 SNEGSKA (reference sequence). The CDR3 region is CSAVRTGDVSNQPQHF. The CDR3 DNA sequence: TGCAGTGCTGTAAGGACAGGCGATGTAAGCAATCAGCCCCAGCATTTT.

About this clonotype: A much larger clone lies one base from this, so it may be a read error. The CDR3 does not end in the conserved phenylalanine or tryptophan, so this is likely a read error. The chain uses TRBV4-1 and TRBJ2-5; 7 bases fit TRBD2. The J call may be incorrect, as the DNA end agrees better with TRBJ2-7. From germline, CDR1 is MGHRA and CDR2 YSYEKL. CDR3 size: 15 residues. The CDR3 DNA reads TGCGCCAGCAGCCAGCCGGACGGGGGGACCTACGAGCAGTACTCC. Translated, it gives CASSQPDGGTYEQYS.

A note on this clonotype: A much larger clone is a single base away; this may be a read error. Here the CDR3 omits its conserved ending phenylalanine or tryptophan, so a read error is the likely source. The chain joins TRBV10-1 to TRBJ2-2; unclear D gene. CDR3 length equals 16 residues. Germline V gene sequence: CDR1 WNHNN, CDR2 SYGVQD (reference sequence). The CDR3 coding sequence is TGTGCCAGCAGTTACTCGTCATTCTCGAACACCGGGGAGCTGTTTGTT. Protein product: CASSYSSFSNTGELFV.

This clonotype was observed many times. This chain joins TRBV12-3 or TRBV12-4 and TRBJ2-3; 9 bases line up with TRBD2. The junction had 7 bases not matched to a gene; V was cut back by 7 bases and J by 5 bases. CDR3 length: 14 amino acids. The chain's CDR3 is CASTLAGAEDTQYF. For the CDR3, the DNA is TGTGCCAGCACCTTAGCGGGAGCGGAAGATACGCAGTATTTT.

J is TRBJ1-1 and V is TRBV20-1; D gene ambiguous. Germline V gene sequence: CDR1 DFQATT, CDR2 SNEGSKA (reference sequence). The CDR3 is made up of 10 amino acids. V lost 3 bases to trimming and J lost 10 bases, with 9 bases between them. In DNA form, the CDR3 reads TGCAGTGCTAGGGGCAGAATAGCTTTCTTT. This codes for CSARGRIAFF.

Comment on this clonotype: It may be a read error: a sequence one base away is much more abundant. J is TRBJ2-3 and V is TRBV20-1, with 12 bases lining up with TRBD2. Germline CDR1 and CDR2: DFQATT and SNEGSKA (reference sequence). This CDR3 spans 15 amino acids. With V trimmed by 4 bases and J by 4 bases, 6 bases remained unmatched. The CDR3 here is CSANRLAGVPDTQYF. The CDR3 nucleotides are TGCAGTGCTAACAGACTAGCGGGAGTACCAGATACGCAGTATTTT.

This clonotype has ten or more counts. This sequence joins TRBV5-1 and TRBJ2-3; D is perhaps TRBD1 (5 bases). Trimming pared 0 bases from V and 2 bases from J, leaving 7 bases between. The CDR3 sequence is 14 residues long. Per the germline V gene, CDR1 is SGHRS and CDR2 is YFSETQ. The CDR3 DNA is TGCGCCAGCAGCTTGGAAGGGGCCACAGATACGCAGTATTTT. Translating it yields CASSLEGATDTQYF.

Remarks on this clonotype: This may be a read error: a much more frequent sequence differs by one nucleotide. V gene TRBV11-2 combines with J gene TRBJ2-7, with a tentative D call TRBD1 (6 bases). CDR1 SGHAT and CDR2 FQNNGV come from the germline V gene. Trimming left V 4 bases short and J 7 bases short, with 17 bases between. This CDR3 comprises 14 residues. This CDR3 is CASSSRGPTGEQYF. The CDR3 coding sequence is TGTGCCAGCAGCTCCAGGGGACCTACCGGGGAGCAGTACTTC. Drawing the rest from reference TRBV11-2 and TRBJ2-7, the complete variable domain is EAGVAQSPRYKIIEKRQSVAFWCNPISGHATLYWYQQILGQGPKLLIQFQNNGVVDDSQLPKDRFSAERLKGVDSTLKIQPAKLEDSAVYLCASSSRGPTGEQYFGPGTRLTVT.